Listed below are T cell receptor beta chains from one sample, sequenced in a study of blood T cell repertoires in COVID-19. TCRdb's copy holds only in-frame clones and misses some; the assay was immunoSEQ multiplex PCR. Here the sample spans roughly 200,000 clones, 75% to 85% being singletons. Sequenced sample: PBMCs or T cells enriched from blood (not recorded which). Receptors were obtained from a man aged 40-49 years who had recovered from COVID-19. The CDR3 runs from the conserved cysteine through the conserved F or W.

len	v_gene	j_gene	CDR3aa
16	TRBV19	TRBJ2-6	CASTPRGVSGANVLTF
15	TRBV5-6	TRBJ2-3	CASSSAGGYTDTQYF
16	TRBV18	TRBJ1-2	CASSPPGDRGLFCYTF
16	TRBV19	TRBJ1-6	CASTAQPSSYNSPLHF
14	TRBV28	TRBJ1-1	CASNPLAGRAEAFF
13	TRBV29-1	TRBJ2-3	CSVEGVERDTQYF
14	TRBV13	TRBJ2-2	CASSLRQGPGELFF
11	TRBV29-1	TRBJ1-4	CSVRGGEKLFF
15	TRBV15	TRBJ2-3	CATKPSSGSTDTQYF
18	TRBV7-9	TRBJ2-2	CASSLDGTSGSHTGELFF
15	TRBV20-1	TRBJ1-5	CSASANRVGNQPQHF
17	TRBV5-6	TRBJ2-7	CASSGGLAGPPFGEQYF
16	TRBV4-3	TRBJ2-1	CASSHRDTAGYNEQFF
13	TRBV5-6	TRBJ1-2	CASSLPQARGYTF
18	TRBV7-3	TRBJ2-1	CASSPGTSWFSSYNEQFF
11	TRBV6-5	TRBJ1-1	CASRDRTEAFF
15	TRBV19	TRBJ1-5	CASSIEGPSNQPQHF
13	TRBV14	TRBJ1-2	CASSPGQNYGYTF
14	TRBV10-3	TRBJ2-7	CAISESANSYEQYF
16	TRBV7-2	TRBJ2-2	CASSRQDRGYTGELFF
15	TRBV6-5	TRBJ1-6	CASSYGGTGHSPLHF
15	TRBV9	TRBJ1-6	CASSVTSSYNSPLHF
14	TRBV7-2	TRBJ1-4	CASSSQASNEKLFF
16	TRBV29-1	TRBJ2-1	CSVTSGRGAVYNEQFF
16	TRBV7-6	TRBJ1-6	CASSPNRPSGVSPLHF
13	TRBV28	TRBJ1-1	CASSGHMNTEAFF
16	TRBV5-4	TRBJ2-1	CASSEWTSGRLNEQFF